The text below deals with one TCR beta chain. Germline CDR1 reads LGHNA; CDR2 reads YNFKEQ. Trimming shortened V by 1 base and J by 5 bases, and 11 bases separated the two germline ends. The CDR3 loop spans 14 amino acids. The data originate from a study of T cell changes during pregnancy in multiple sclerosis. Produced via immunoSEQ multiplex PCR; TCRdb's table is partial and in-frame only. In the table there are some 29,000 clones, 80% to 90% of which are singletons. This TCR derives from a female donor with multiple sclerosis, enrolled in a pregnancy study. The chain employs TRBV4-2 and TRBJ1-1; a possible D gene is TRBD1 (6 bases). Source: CD8+ T cells from peripheral blood mononuclear cells, taken in the third trimester of pregnancy. The CDR3 DNA is TGTGCCAGCAGCCAAGTAGAGGGGGATACTGAAGCTTTCTTT. This sequence encodes CASSQVEGDTEAFF.